These T cell receptor beta chains were read from a single sample in a study of Ad26.COV2.S vaccination and SARS-CoV-2 variants. The protocol was immunoSEQ multiplex PCR, while the TCRdb copy is restricted to in-frame clones and leaves out a portion. The sample has about 350,000 clones, about 88% seen once. The material sequenced was peripheral blood, taken in a trial of Ad26.COV2.S vaccine versus placebo. All receptors come from a person between 18 and 60 years old who received the Ad26.COV2.S COVID-19 vaccine or a placebo. Each CDR3 is given with its conserved first and last residue. The D gene is left open where the match is weak. The size of a clone is reported for some rows only, either as once, few or many, or as a class for expanded clones.

J gene: TRBJ2-7
V gene: TRBV5-6
clone size: -
D gene: -
CDR3 DNA: TGTGCCAGCAGCCCCGAAGGACTTTTATCTTCCTACGAGCAGTACTTC
CDR3 protein: CASSPEGLLSSYEQYF

J gene: TRBJ2-3
V gene: TRBV5-4
clone size: -
D gene: TRBD2
CDR3 DNA: TGTGCCAGCCTGCGGGAGCCGAGCACAGATACGCAGTATTTT
CDR3 protein: CASLREPSTDTQYF

J gene: TRBJ1-1
V gene: TRBV5-1
clone size: once
D gene: -
CDR3 DNA: TGCGCCAGCAGCGATTATTACAGGGAAGCTTTCTTT
CDR3 protein: CASSDYYREAFF

J gene: TRBJ2-7
V gene: TRBV5-1
clone size: -
D gene: -
CDR3 DNA: TGCGCCAGCAGCCCCTCTCCTCAGGGGTTGTTCTACGAGCAGTACTTC
CDR3 protein: CASSPSPQGLFYEQYF

J gene: TRBJ2-1
V gene: TRBV7-3
clone size: once
D gene: -
CDR3 DNA: TGTGCCAGCAGCCCGCCGGGATGGGGCTACAATGAGCAGTTCTTC
CDR3 protein: CASSPPGWGYNEQFF

J gene: TRBJ2-7
V gene: TRBV3-1/TRBV3-2
clone size: -
D gene: -
CDR3 DNA: TGTGCCAGCGGACAGAGTACCTACGAGCAGTACTTC
CDR3 protein: CASGQSTYEQYF

J gene: TRBJ1-1
V gene: TRBV6-5
clone size: -
D gene: -
CDR3 DNA: TGTGCCAGCAGTTACACGACAGGCATGAACACTGAAGCTTTCTTT
CDR3 protein: CASSYTTGMNTEAFF

J gene: TRBJ1-1
V gene: TRBV19
clone size: -
D gene: TRBD1
CDR3 DNA: TGTGCCAGTAGTATAGTCGGAGGGGGCCCTGAAGCTTTCTTT
CDR3 protein: CASSIVGGGPEAFF

J gene: TRBJ1-1
V gene: TRBV18
clone size: -
D gene: -
CDR3 DNA: TGTGCCAGCTCACCAACGGGGGGTGGGGACACTGAAGCTTTCTTT
CDR3 protein: CASSPTGGGDTEAFF

J gene: TRBJ2-7
V gene: TRBV27
clone size: -
D gene: TRBD1
CDR3 DNA: TGTGCCACCCACCGTGGGGACAGGGCCTACGAGCAGTACTTC
CDR3 protein: CATHRGDRAYEQYF

J gene: TRBJ2-1
V gene: TRBV6-4
clone size: -
D gene: -
CDR3 DNA: TGTGCCAGCAGTGACAGAGCCTTCGAAAGGGAGCAGTTCTTC
CDR3 protein: CASSDRAFEREQFF

J gene: TRBJ1-1
V gene: TRBV6-5
clone size: -
D gene: TRBD1
CDR3 DNA: TGTGCCAGCAGGACAGGGTCGGACACTGAAGCTTTCTTT
CDR3 protein: CASRTGSDTEAFF

J gene: TRBJ2-5
V gene: TRBV7-6
clone size: -
D gene: -
CDR3 DNA: TGTGCCAGCAGCTTAAGGGCGTGGGGTTCTCTACAAGAGACCCAGTACTTC
CDR3 protein: CASSLRAWGSLQETQYF

J gene: TRBJ1-5
V gene: TRBV4-2
clone size: -
D gene: -
CDR3 DNA: TGTGCCAGCAGCCAAGCCCCCGGGGGAGGTCAGCCCCAGCATTTT
CDR3 protein: CASSQAPGGGQPQHF

J gene: TRBJ2-7
V gene: TRBV5-8
clone size: -
D gene: -
CDR3 DNA: TGTGCCAGCACCCTCGGGGCAGGAAGGGAGCAGTACTTC
CDR3 protein: CASTLGAGREQYF

J gene: TRBJ1-4
V gene: TRBV5-4
clone size: -
D gene: -
CDR3 DNA: TGTGCCAGCAGCACAAGCGGGGAAAAACTGTTTTTT
CDR3 protein: CASSTSGEKLFF

J gene: TRBJ1-1
V gene: TRBV19
clone size: few
D gene: -
CDR3 DNA: TGTGCCAGTAGTATAAAAACTGAAGCTTTCTTT
CDR3 protein: CASSIKTEAFF

J gene: TRBJ1-2
V gene: TRBV23-1
clone size: -
D gene: -
CDR3 DNA: TGCGCCAGCAGTCCTCCCCGGAAATTCTATGGCTACACCTTC
CDR3 protein: CASSPPRKFYGYTF

J gene: TRBJ2-2
V gene: TRBV6-5
clone size: -
D gene: TRBD1
CDR3 DNA: TGTGCCAGCAGTTTAAACAGGGGGCTTAACACCGGGGAGCTGTTTTTT
CDR3 protein: CASSLNRGLNTGELFF

J gene: TRBJ1-1
V gene: TRBV29-1
clone size: -
D gene: -
CDR3 DNA: TGCAGCTTCTCCGGGACATTGAACACTGAAGCTTTCTTT
CDR3 protein: CSFSGTLNTEAFF

J gene: TRBJ2-2
V gene: TRBV10-3
clone size: -
D gene: -
CDR3 DNA: TGTGCCATCAGTGAGTCTGGGCGGGGGAACACCGGGGAGCTGTTTTTT
CDR3 protein: CAISESGRGNTGELFF

J gene: TRBJ2-7
V gene: TRBV2
clone size: -
D gene: -
CDR3 DNA: TGTGCCAGCAGTGAAGGTGGGGCGACCGGGCAGTACTTC
CDR3 protein: CASSEGGATGQYF

J gene: TRBJ1-1
V gene: TRBV29-1
clone size: -
D gene: -
CDR3 DNA: TGCAGCGTTGCCGGGGGGTATGACACTGAAGCTTTCTTT
CDR3 protein: CSVAGGYDTEAFF

J gene: TRBJ1-2
V gene: TRBV9
clone size: -
D gene: TRBD1
CDR3 DNA: TGTGCCAGCAGCGTAGTGTCGGACAGGGCTTCTGGCTACACCTTC
CDR3 protein: CASSVVSDRASGYTF

J gene: TRBJ1-6
V gene: TRBV7-2
clone size: -
D gene: TRBD1
CDR3 DNA: TGTGCCAGCAGCTTAGAGGGACAGGCGAGCTATAATTCACCCCTCCACTTT
CDR3 protein: CASSLEGQASYNSPLHF

J gene: TRBJ2-7
V gene: TRBV27
clone size: -
D gene: -
CDR3 DNA: TGTGCCAGCAGTTTATTTGGCAGTGCCTACGAGCAGTACTTC
CDR3 protein: CASSLFGSAYEQYF

J gene: TRBJ2-1
V gene: TRBV7-6
clone size: -
D gene: -
CDR3 DNA: TGTGCCAGCAGCTTACGACAGGAGTTCGACAATGAGCAGTTCTTC
CDR3 protein: CASSLRQEFDNEQFF

J gene: TRBJ2-1
V gene: TRBV6-4
clone size: -
D gene: TRBD2
CDR3 DNA: TGTGCCAGCAGTGATATAGCGGGGGGGCCGGTTGAGCAGTTCTTC
CDR3 protein: CASSDIAGGPVEQFF

J gene: TRBJ2-5
V gene: TRBV7-8
clone size: -
D gene: TRBD2
CDR3 DNA: TGTGCCAGCAGCCAGGGTAGCGGGGGGGCAAAAGAGACCCAGTACTTC
CDR3 protein: CASSQGSGGAKETQYF

J gene: TRBJ1-1
V gene: TRBV12-3/TRBV12-4
clone size: -
D gene: -
CDR3 DNA: TGTGCCAGCAGTCCCCTCGGACACACTGAAGCTTTCTTT
CDR3 protein: CASSPLGHTEAFF

J gene: TRBJ1-4
V gene: TRBV27
clone size: -
D gene: TRBD1
CDR3 DNA: TGTGCCAGCGGACCACAGGGGGGCAATGAAAAACTGTTTTTT
CDR3 protein: CASGPQGGNEKLFF

J gene: TRBJ2-7
V gene: TRBV18
clone size: -
D gene: -
CDR3 DNA: TGTGCCAGCTCACCACCGACAGTTTTGGGCGAGCAGTACTTC
CDR3 protein: CASSPPTVLGEQYF

J gene: TRBJ1-4
V gene: TRBV7-9
clone size: -
D gene: TRBD1
CDR3 DNA: TGTGCCAGCAGCTCCGGACAGGGTTGGACAACTAATGAAAAACTGTTTTTT
CDR3 protein: CASSSGQGWTTNEKLFF